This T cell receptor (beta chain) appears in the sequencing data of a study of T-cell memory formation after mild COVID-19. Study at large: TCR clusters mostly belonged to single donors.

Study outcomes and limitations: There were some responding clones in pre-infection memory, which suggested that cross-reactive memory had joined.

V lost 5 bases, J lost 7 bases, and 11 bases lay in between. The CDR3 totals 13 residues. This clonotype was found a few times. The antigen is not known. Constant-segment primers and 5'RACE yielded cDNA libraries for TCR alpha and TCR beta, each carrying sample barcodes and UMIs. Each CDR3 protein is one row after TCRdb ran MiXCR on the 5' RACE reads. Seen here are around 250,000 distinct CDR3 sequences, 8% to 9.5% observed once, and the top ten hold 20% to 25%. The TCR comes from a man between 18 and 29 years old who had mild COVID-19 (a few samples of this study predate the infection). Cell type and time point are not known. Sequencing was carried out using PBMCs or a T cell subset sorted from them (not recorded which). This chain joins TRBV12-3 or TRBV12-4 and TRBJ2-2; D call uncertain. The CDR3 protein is CASSEDGLGELFF. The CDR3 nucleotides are TGTGCCAGCAGTGAGGACGGTCTCGGGGAGCTGTTTTTT.